The text below deals with one T cell receptor (beta chain). This clonotype occurred a few times. The target of this receptor is not known. Base qualities are not at hand, and no much larger clone is one base apart. The data stem from a study of T-cell reconstitution after alpha-beta-depleted transplantation in children (dated by TCRdb to between 2015 and 2016). For context, the study as a whole: Using TCR repertoire profiling, the study quantitatively followed how T-cell immune reconstitution unfolded in children after TCRalphabeta/CD19-depleted allogeneic hematopoietic cell transplantation.

The V end loses 6 bases and the J end loses 2 bases, and a stretch of 12 bases separates them. Including the terminal cysteine and phenylalanine, the CDR3 comprises 14 residues. Only CDR3 DNA remains: 42 bases, in frame from the first base. CDR1 and CDR2 (SGHKS, YYEKEE) derive from the germline V gene (reference sequence). Overall study outcomes, separate from this receptor: The apparently early alphabetaT-cell count recovery about two months after transplant was reportedly dependent on only several hundred rapidly expanded clones derived from non-depleted graft cells. In some patients, the high TCRbeta diversity seen at day 60 was put down to recipient T cells and intrathymic progenitors that had survived conditioning. Hyperexpanded clone frequencies declined over subsequent months; after one year, T-cell counts and TCRbeta diversity were mostly attributed to newly produced T cells.

Library creation used PCR. Sequencing was carried out with an Illumina HiSeq 2500. TCR libraries were prepared with molecular barcoding, using unique molecular identifiers to normalize TCRbeta repertoire quantification. TCRdb reworked the public reads: Q25 trimming with fastp, MiXCR clone assembly, productive beta chains retained. Identical CDR3 protein sequences are pooled into one entry, listed with their most common genes and DNA. Across this sample there are about a million distinct CDR3 sequences, with about 29% seen only once. The ten largest clones capture about 28% of the sample. In light of the paper, this sample's treatment or condition label describes: allogeneic hematopoietic cell transplantation with graft depleted of TCRalphabeta T cells and CD19 B cells. TCRalphabeta/CD19-depleted allogeneic hematopoietic cell grafts were given to the transplant recipients, all of whom were children.

Source: PBMCs, mostly from graft donor cells, taken 360 days after TCRalphabeta/CD19-depleted stem cell transplant. This TCR derives from a boy under two years old who had a stem cell transplant for SCID, so the T cells may come from the graft donor. This receptor chain uses TRBV5-5 and TRBJ1-3, and perhaps TRBD1 as D gene, on 5 matching bases. The CDR3: CASIPGGPGNTIYF. The nucleotide sequence is TGTGCCAGCATCCCCGGGGGACCTGGAAACACCATATATTTT.